One sample yielded the 5 T cell receptor beta chains listed below, sequenced in a study of shared clonotypes between healthy human individuals (dated by TCRdb to 2019 to 2021). Library preparation employed the immunoSEQ multiplex PCR assay. TCRdb carries this immuneACCESS record with in-frame sequences only. Its versions omit some clonotypes, under half of them owing to an unresolved V gene in the studies checked, with the rest unexplained. The table for this sample lists over 2 million clones; about 95% of them were counted only once. Together, the top ten hold 1% to 1.3% of the sample. CD8 naive samples were CD45RO-negative cells positively selected for CCR7, giving a CD45RA+CCR7+ population that excluded TemRA cells. Sequencing input: naive CD8+ T cells sorted from blood. The cell subset or site label for this specimen denotes: CD45RA+CCR7+. These receptor sequences come from a man between 18 and 29 years old in good health.

The chain uses TRBV4-3 and TRBJ1-4; D is ambiguous. V lost 4 bases, J lost 2 bases, and 11 bases lay in between. The CDR3 is made up of 15 amino acids. The germline V gene has CDR1 LGHNA and CDR2 YSLEER. The CDR3 DNA is TGCGCCAGCAGCCGAATAGCTGGGACTAATGAAAAACTGTTTTTT. It specifies CASSRIAGTNEKLFF.

The J gene is TRBJ1-1, the V gene TRBV19; D perhaps matches TRBD1 (5 bases). The CDR3 is 15 residues long. The V and J ends lost 6 bases and 4 bases respectively, with 18 bases between them. CDR1 and CDR2 from the germline V gene are LNHDA and SQIVND (reference sequence). The CDR3 sequence is CASSLRDSPVTEAFF. CDR3 coding DNA: TGTGCCAGTAGCCTCCGGGACTCCCCGGTCACTGAAGCTTTCTTT.

The chain couples TRBV30 to TRBJ1-3; D call uncertain. Germline V gene data show CDR1 as GTSNPN and CDR2 as SVGIG (reference sequence). With 3 bases removed from V and 4 bases from J, the gap between germline ends came to 19 bases. The CDR3 covers 16 residues. DNA for the CDR3: TGTGCCTGGAGGCCCCTTTCGACCCTGGAAGGAAACACCATATATTTT. This encodes CAWRPLSTLEGNTIYF.

The gene calls are TRBV6-5 and TRBJ2-2, with D perhaps given as TRBD1 or TRBD2 (5 bases each). The V and J ends lost 5 bases and 4 bases respectively, with 11 bases between them. CDR1 and CDR2 (germline): MNHEY, SVGAGI. The CDR3 runs to 14 residues. CDR3 in DNA: TGTGCCAGCAGTAGAGGGGTTCCCACCGGGGAGCTGTTTTTT. Translating gives CASSRGVPTGELFF.

This clone was counted once. V usage is TRBV13 and J usage is TRBJ2-7; 9 positions agree with TRBD1. V dropped 5 bases and J dropped 1; count of bases not matched to a gene: 3. This CDR3 has 14 amino acids. Germline loops: CDR1 PRHDT, CDR2 FYEKMQ (reference sequence). The CDR3 nucleotides read TGTGCCAGCAGCCACGGGACAGGGTCCTACGAGCAGTACTTC. Translated: CASSHGTGSYEQYF.